This T cell receptor (beta chain) was identified during a study of T cells in Graves' hyperthyroidism and ophthalmopathy. General study findings and limits: Ophthalmopathy cases were set apart from stable hyperthyroidism by a 13 V-J model.

TCR beta CDR3 regions were amplified from RNA. A set of HTBI primers served as the primers for a first-round RT-PCR of the TCR CDR3. TCRdb re-analysed the multiplex PCR reads in MiXCR, keeping a single row per CDR3 protein. The table shows some 490,000 distinct CDR3 sequences, with about 15% occurring only once. From germline, CDR1 is SGDLS and CDR2 YYNGEE. This CDR3 region has 12 residues. V lost 0 bases, J lost 7 bases, and 7 bases lay in between. As concerns this clonotype: What it binds is unknown.

The sample comprised blood. The chain couples TRBV9 to TRBJ1-2, with D unclear. This TCR came from a woman in her 30s with Graves' ophthalmopathy. The CDR3 loop reads CASSVGGIGYTF. CDR3 in DNA: TGTGCCAGCAGCGTAGGAGGAATTGGCTACACCTTC.